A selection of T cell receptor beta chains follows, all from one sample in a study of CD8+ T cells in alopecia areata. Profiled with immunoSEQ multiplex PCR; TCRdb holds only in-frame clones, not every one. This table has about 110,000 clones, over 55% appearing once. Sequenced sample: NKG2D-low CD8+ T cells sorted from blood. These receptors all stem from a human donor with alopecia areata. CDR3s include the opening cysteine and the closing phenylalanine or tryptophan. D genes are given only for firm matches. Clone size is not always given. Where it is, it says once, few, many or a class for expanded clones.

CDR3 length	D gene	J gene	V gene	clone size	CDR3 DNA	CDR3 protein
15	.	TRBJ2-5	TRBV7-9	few	TGTGCCAGCAGCTTATACTCCTACGGCCAAGAGACCCAGTACTTC	CASSLYSYGQETQYF
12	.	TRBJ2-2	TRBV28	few	TGTGCCAGCGAGACCACTCGTCGGGAGCTGTTTTTT	CASETTRRELFF
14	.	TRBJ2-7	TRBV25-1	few	TGTGCCAGCAGTGTCGGGTCGGGACTCTACGAGCAGTACTTC	CASSVGSGLYEQYF
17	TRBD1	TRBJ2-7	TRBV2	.	TGTGCCTCAGATGGGCACAGGGGGCGACTTGCGGGAGACGAGCAGTACTTC	CASDGHRGRLAGDEQYF
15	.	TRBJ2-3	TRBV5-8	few	TGTGCCAGCAGCTTGGGAGGGCGCGAAATTGATACGCAGTATTTT	CASSLGGREIDTQYF
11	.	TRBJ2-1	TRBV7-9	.	TGTGCCAGCAGCTTAGGAAATGAGCAGTTCTTC	CASSLGNEQFF
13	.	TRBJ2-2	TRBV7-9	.	TGTGCCAGCAGCTTGGGGGTCGGCGGGGAGCTGTTTTTT	CASSLGVGGELFF
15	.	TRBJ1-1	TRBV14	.	TGTGCCAGCAGCCAAGATCAGGGGTGGGACACTGAAGCTTTCTTT	CASSQDQGWDTEAFF
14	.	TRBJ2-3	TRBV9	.	TGTGCCAGCAGCGCAACAGGTCTTAAAGATACGCAGTATTTT	CASSATGLKDTQYF
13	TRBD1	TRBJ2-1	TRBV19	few	TGTGCCAGTAGTAGACAGGGGAACAATGAGCAGTTCTTC	CASSRQGNNEQFF
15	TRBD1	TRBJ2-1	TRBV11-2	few	TGTGCCAGCAGCTTTCCGGGACAGGTCTCGCATGAGCAGTTCTTC	CASSFPGQVSHEQFF
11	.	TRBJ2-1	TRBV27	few	TGTGCCAGCAGTTTACTCGATGAGCAGTTCTTC	CASSLLDEQFF
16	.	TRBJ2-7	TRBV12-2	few	TGTGCAAGTCGCCGAAGGTCCTACACATACCGCTACGAGCAGTACTTC	CASRRRSYTYRYEQYF
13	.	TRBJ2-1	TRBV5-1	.	TGCGCCAGCACCACCGGGTTATACAATGAGCAGTTCTTC	CASTTGLYNEQFF
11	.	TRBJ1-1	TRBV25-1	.	TGTGCCAGCAGTGTTTCGACTGAAGCTTTCTTT	CASSVSTEAFF
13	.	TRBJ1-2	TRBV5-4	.	TGTGCCAGCAGCTTGCGGGGGGCTAATGGCTACACCTTC	CASSLRGANGYTF
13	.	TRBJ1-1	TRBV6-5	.	TGTGCCAGCAGTTACGGGCAGAACACTGAAGCTTTCTTT	CASSYGQNTEAFF
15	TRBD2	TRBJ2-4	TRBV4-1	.	TGCGCCAGCAGCCCGTCGGGCGGGAGCCAAAACATTCAGTACTTC	CASSPSGGSQNIQYF
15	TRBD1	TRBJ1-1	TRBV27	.	TGTGCCAGCAGTCCCTACAGGGGAGGGATCACTGAAGCTTTCTTT	CASSPYRGGITEAFF
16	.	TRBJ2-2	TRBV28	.	TGTGCCAGCAGTCGACCTATAGGCAGGAACACCGGGGAGCTGTTTTTT	CASSRPIGRNTGELFF
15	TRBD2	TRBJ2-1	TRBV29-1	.	TGCAGCGTTGAGGGGGTCGGGAGGGACACATCCGGTCAGTTCTTC	CSVEGVGRDTSGQFF
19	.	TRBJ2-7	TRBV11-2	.	TGTGCCAGCAGCTCGCCTCGGGCCACATCTAGATTAAGGGTTTACGAGCAGTACTTC	CASSSPRATSRLRVYEQYF
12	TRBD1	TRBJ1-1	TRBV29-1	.	TGCAGCGCAACCAGGGGGGACAGGGAAGCTTTCTTT	CSATRGDREAFF
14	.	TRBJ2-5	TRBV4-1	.	TGCGCCAGCAGCCAAGACGGTCTGGGAGAGACCCAGTACTTC	CASSQDGLGETQYF
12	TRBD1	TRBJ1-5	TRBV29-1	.	TGCAGCGTTGGAGGGGGCGAACAGCCCCAGCATTTT	CSVGGGEQPQHF
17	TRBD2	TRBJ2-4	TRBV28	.	TGTGCCAGCCGGCCGCGGGCGGGGGTCTTAGCCAAAAACATTCAGTACTTC	CASRPRAGVLAKNIQYF
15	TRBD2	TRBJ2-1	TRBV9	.	TGTGCCAGTCAACTGTCGTCTAGCGGTAGTAGTGAGCAGTTCTTC	CASQLSSSGSSEQFF
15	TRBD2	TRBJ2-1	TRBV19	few	TGTGCCAGTAGTCTCACTAGCGGAGTCTACAATGAGCAGTTCTTC	CASSLTSGVYNEQFF
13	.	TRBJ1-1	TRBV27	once	TGTGCCAGCAATGAGGGGCCGAACACTGAAGCTTTCTTT	CASNEGPNTEAFF
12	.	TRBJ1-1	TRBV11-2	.	TGTGCCAGCAGCCATATGAACACTGAAGCTTTCTTT	CASSHMNTEAFF
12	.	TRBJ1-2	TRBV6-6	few	TGTGCCAGCAAGGGCACCAACTATGGCTACACCTTC	CASKGTNYGYTF
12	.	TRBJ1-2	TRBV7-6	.	TGTGCCAACCTAGGGGGGCTAGGTGGCTACACCTTC	CANLGGLGGYTF